What follows is one TCR beta chain and its context. Which antigen it targets is not known. No much larger clone exists at a distance of one base, and base qualities are not known. V is shortened by 10 bases, J by 4 bases, and the region joining them spans 17 bases. From the germline V gene, CDR1 is ENHRY and CDR2 is SYGVKD. CDR3 length: 14 amino acids, cysteine to phenylalanine. Only the CDR3 portion is preserved as DNA: 42 bases, with reading frame beginning at the first base. These data are taken from a study of T-cell reconstitution after alpha-beta-depleted transplantation in children (dated by TCRdb to 2016 to 2017). Background on the whole study: Using TCR repertoire profiling, the study followed T-cell immune reconstitution in a quantitative way in children after TCRalphabeta/CD19-depleted allogeneic hematopoietic cell transplantation.

What the treatment or condition label conveys for this sample: allogeneic hematopoietic cell transplantation with graft depleted of TCRalphabeta T cells and CD19 B cells. The children who served as transplant recipients had been given grafts of TCRalphabeta/CD19-depleted allogeneic hematopoietic cells. Summary of the overall study and its limitations: Apparently early alphabetaT-cell count recovery about two months after transplant reportedly relied on only several hundred rapidly expanded clones derived from non-depleted graft cells. Hyperexpanded clone frequencies declined over subsequent months; after one year, T-cell counts and TCRbeta diversity were mostly attributed to newly produced T cells. The high TCRbeta diversity at day 60 in some patients was ascribed to recipient T cells and intrathymic progenitors that had survived conditioning.

The library was produced with PCR. The sample was run on an Illumina HiSeq 2500. Molecular barcoding was employed in the preparation of TCR libraries, with unique molecular identifiers being used to normalize TCRbeta repertoire quantification. TCRdb passed the public sequencing reads through fastp at Q25 and MiXCR, retaining productive beta sequences. Every entry covers one CDR3 protein and lists the most common genes and DNA from its rows. Present in this sample are around 670,000 distinct CDR3 sequences, roughly 13% of which were seen just once. In total, the top ten clones hold around 0.76% of the sample.

Recombination connected TRBV10-3 to TRBJ2-1; the D element might be TRBD1 or TRBD2, as each aligns at 5 bases. The input for sequencing was PBMCs, taken before TCRalphabeta/CD19-depleted stem cell transplant. This receptor was taken from a girl aged 2 to 9 with congenital amegakaryocytic thrombocytopenia, due to receive a stem cell transplant. The DNA sequence is TGTGCCACGTCTGGTGGGGACGGATACAATGAGCAGTTCTTC. This yields the protein CATSGGDGYNEQFF.